This T cell receptor beta chain derives from a study of Ad26.COV2.S vaccination and SARS-CoV-2 variants. Germline V gene data show CDR1 as SGHRS and CDR2 as YFSETQ. The CDR3 length is 17 residues. J gave up 4 bases and V 5 bases, and 15 bases lay outside the gene matches. Sequencing was performed with immunoSEQ multiplex PCR; in TCRdb, only in-frame clones are kept and a portion is missing. The sample lists over 100,000 clones, 80% seen once, with around 15% in the top ten. The table lists this clone with a few counts. The receptor comes from a human donor who had recovered from COVID-19. The sequencing here drew on peripheral blood, taken after recovery from COVID-19. This sequence joins TRBV5-1 and TRBJ2-1, with 7 bases fitting TRBD1. The CDR3 sequence: CASRHNILGGQYNEQFF. The CDR3 DNA follows: TGCGCCAGCAGACATAATATCCTAGGGGGCCAGTACAATGAGCAGTTCTTC.